The 3 T cell receptor beta chains listed next were all sequenced from one sample in a study of cytomegalovirus exposure and HLA in healthy donors. Libraries were prepared by immunoSEQ multiplex PCR; TCRdb keeps only in-frame clonotypes and omits some of them. Of about 190,000 clones in the sample, 80% to 85% were seen once. The sample comprised PBMCs. The source is a woman under 30 in good health and CMV-seropositive.

This chain uses TRBV9 with TRBJ2-2, with 12 bases identical to TRBD1. Looked up from germline, CDR1 is SGDLS and CDR2 is YYNGEE. The junction had 3 bases not matched to a gene; V was cut back by 0 bases and J by 9 bases. The CDR3 has 15 residues. The CDR3 here is CASSVEGQGARELFF. The CDR3 nucleotides are TGTGCCAGCAGCGTAGAGGGACAGGGGGCCCGGGAGCTGTTTTTT.

This clone was recorded once. This rearrangement joins TRBV7-8 to TRBJ1-2; 10 bases are shared with TRBD1. Germline values: CDR1 SGHVS, CDR2 FQNEAQ. The ends lost 5 bases at V and 4 bases at J; junction bases unmatched: 7. The CDR3 has 15 residues. CDR3 bases: TGTGCCAGCAGCATTCCCGGGACAGGGGTCTATGGCTACACCTTC. Protein: CASSIPGTGVYGYTF.

The chain recombines TRBV2 with TRBJ2-3; 13 nucleotides match TRBD2. The CDR3 length is 16 residues. Germline-derived CDR1 and CDR2 are SNHLY and FYNNEI. Losses at the gene ends were 4 bases for V and 8 bases for J; bases not matched to a gene: 9. CDR3 protein: CASSGTSGGLKFTQYF. In nucleotides, the CDR3 is TGTGCCAGCAGTGGGACTAGCGGGGGACTTAAATTTACGCAGTATTTT. The entire variable domain, with the rest obtained from reference TRBV2 and TRBJ2-3, is as follows: EPEVTQTPSHQVTQMGQEVILRCVPISNHLYFYWYRQILGQKVEFLVSFYNNEISEKSEIFDDQFSVERPDGSNFTLKIRSTKLEDSAMYFCASSGTSGGLKFTQYFGPGTRLTVL.